The 24 T cell receptor beta chains below all came from one sample that was sequenced in a study of OX40 agonist ivuxolimab in advanced cancers. Clones were sequenced by immunoSEQ multiplex PCR, and TCRdb holds only the in-frame ones, with some missing. The data show 65,000 to 90,000 clones, with roughly 85% seen just once and 0.61% held by the top ten. Sequencing used CD4+ or CD8+ T cells sorted from blood, obtained in a trial of the OX40 agonist ivuxolimab. These receptors originate from an adult with an advanced solid tumor such as melanoma, head and neck, liver or kidney cancer.

V and J are TRBV28 and TRBJ2-5; 11 bases agree with TRBD2. The CDR3 extends over 17 amino acids. From germline, CDR1 is MDHEN and CDR2 SYDVKM. The V and J ends lost 5 bases and 3 bases, in that order; junction bases with no gene match: 11. The CDR3 spells CASSPITPTSGEETQYF. CDR3 coding DNA: TGTGCCAGCAGTCCTATTACCCCGACTAGCGGGGAAGAGACCCAGTACTTC.

This clone has only one observation. V is TRBV5-4 and J is TRBJ1-3, with D unresolved. V was shortened by 3 bases and J by 4 bases, with 20 bases between the two germline ends. The germline CDR1 and CDR2 sequences are SGHNT and YYREEE (reference sequence). CDR3 size: 17 residues. This chain's CDR3 is CASSYYDPTALGNTIYF. In nucleotides, the CDR3 is TGTGCCAGCAGCTACTATGACCCCACCGCGCTAGGAAACACCATATATTTT.

The V gene is TRBV5-1, the J gene TRBJ2-7; 8 bases map to TRBD1. The CDR3 covers 15 residues. CDR1 is SGHRS and CDR2 is YFSETQ in the germline V gene. Unmatched junction bases numbered 10, after V lost 3 bases and J lost 5 bases. The CDR3 reads CASSSGDRSVHEQYF. The CDR3 bases are TGCGCCAGCAGCTCCGGGGACAGGTCCGTACACGAGCAGTACTTC. Full variable domain (rest looked up from reference TRBV5-1 and TRBJ2-7): KAGVTQTPRYLIKTRGQQVTLSCSPISGHRSVSWYQQTPGQGLQFLFEYFSETQRNKGNFPGRFSGRQFSNSRSEMNVSTLELGDSALYLCASSSGDRSVHEQYFGPGTRLTVT.

In regard to this clone: A junction end diverges from the germline sequence, so it may reflect a read error. This chain links TRBV6-1 with TRBJ2-5; TRBD1 is a possible D gene (6 bases). CDR1 and CDR2 from the germline V gene are MNHNS and SASEGT. This CDR3 is built from 16 residues. The CDR3 sequence is CASSESTGLGQGTQYF. CDR3 nucleotide sequence: TGTGCCAGCAGTGAATCCACAGGGTTGGGGCAAGGGACCCAGTACTTC.

The V call is TRBV11-1, the J call TRBJ2-2; D unresolved. Trimming stripped 5 bases from V and 1 base from J, with 5 bases between. Looked up from germline, CDR1 is SGHAT and CDR2 is FQDESV (reference sequence). The CDR3 is made up of 13 amino acids. CDR3 bases: TGTGCCAGCAGCCACCAGAACACCGGGGAGCTGTTTTTT. Translation: CASSHQNTGELFF.

The chain combines TRBV9 with TRBJ2-5; D possibly uses TRBD1 or TRBD2 (5 bases each). The CDR3 has 13 amino acids. CDR1 is SGDLS, CDR2 YYNGEE, per germline. V was shortened by 3 bases and J by 2 bases, with 8 bases between the two germline ends. The DNA of the CDR3 is TGTGCCAGCAGCGGGGGACCACAAGAGACCCAGTACTTC. It yields the protein CASSGGPQETQYF.

The chain joins TRBV18 to TRBJ2-3; D remains unclear. From germline, CDR1 is KGHSH and CDR2 LQKENI. This CDR3 contains 12 residues. The germline V and J ends were trimmed by 0 bases and 3 bases, with 1 base remaining between them. CDR3 sequence: CASSPPTDTQYF. Written as DNA, the CDR3 is TGTGCCAGCTCACCACCGACAGATACGCAGTATTTT.

The chain combines TRBV4-3 with TRBJ2-2; D is tentatively TRBD1 or TRBD2 (6 bases each). Between the trimmed V and J ends, which lost 3 bases and 4 bases, there was a span of 15 bases. This CDR3 is 16 amino acids long. Germline assignment: CDR1 LGHNA and CDR2 YSLEER. The CDR3 is CASSQGGGTLTGELFF. CDR3 nucleotide sequence: TGCGCCAGCAGCCAGGGGGGCGGGACTCTCACCGGGGAGCTGTTTTTT.

The V and J genes are TRBV21-1 and TRBJ1-2; no check of the table's D call, TRBD1, against the DNA was made. TRBV21-1 is a pseudogene segment. This CDR3 contains 13 residues. CDR3 region: CASRSGQDYGYTF. In DNA form, the CDR3 reads TGTGCCAGCAGGTCTGGACAGGACTATGGCTACACCTTC.

The chain joins TRBV2 to TRBJ2-7, with D unclear. Trimming removed 4 bases at V and 4 bases at J, with 14 bases between. Germline CDR1 is SNHLY and CDR2 is FYNNEI. This CDR3 contains 14 residues. This CDR3 reads CASSGVVTAYEQYF. The DNA of the CDR3 is TGTGCCAGCAGTGGGGTGGTCACAGCTTACGAGCAGTACTTC.

The gene calls are TRBV2 and TRBJ2-5, with D tentatively TRBD1 (6 bases). The CDR3 covers 13 residues. Germline lookup yields CDR1 SNHLY and CDR2 FYNNEI. V was trimmed by 4 bases and J by 2 bases, leaving 8 bases between them. Here the CDR3 reads CASSGTVQETQYF. In DNA, the CDR3 is TGTGCCAGCAGTGGGACAGTTCAAGAGACCCAGTACTTC.

V and J are TRBV6-5 and TRBJ1-1, with unresolved D. This CDR3 has 13 residues. Trimming stripped 7 bases from V and 4 bases from J, with 13 bases between. Germline CDR1 and CDR2: MNHEY and SVGAGI. CDR3 DNA sequence: TGTGCCAGCACAAATCCCATCTCCACTGAAGCTTTCTTT. Encoded protein: CASTNPISTEAFF.

This chain links TRBV7-8 with TRBJ1-4; D is undetermined. V lost 5 bases and J lost 2, with 15 bases in between. The germline CDR1 and CDR2 sequences are SGHVS and FQNEAQ. This CDR3 region has 16 residues. CDR3 residues: CASSPNVAGTNEKLFF. As DNA, the CDR3 is TGTGCCAGCAGCCCGAATGTGGCGGGGACTAATGAAAAACTGTTTTTT. The entire variable domain, with the rest obtained from reference TRBV7-8 and TRBJ1-4, is as follows: GAGVSQSPRYKVAKRGQDVALRCDPISGHVSLFWYQQALGQGPEFLTYFQNEAQLDKSGLPSDRFFAERPEGSVSTLKIQRTQQEDSAVYLCASSPNVAGTNEKLFFGSGTQLSVL.

This clone has a single count. The chain recombines TRBV7-2 with TRBJ2-7; 8 nucleotides align to TRBD1. J was trimmed by 3 bases and V by 5 bases; bases with no gene match: 12. The CDR3 has 16 residues. CDR1 and CDR2 (germline): SGHTA, FQGNSA. CDR3 in amino acids: CASSLRADRADYEQYF. CDR3 coding DNA: TGTGCCAGCAGCCTCCGGGCGGACAGGGCTGACTACGAGCAGTACTTC.

The gene calls are TRBV4-3 and TRBJ2-7; the D call may be TRBD1 or TRBD2 (5 bases each). The CDR3 sequence is 15 residues long. CDR1 and CDR2 from the germline V gene are LGHNA and YSLEER. Deletions cut 0 bases from V and 0 bases from J, with 9 bases between. The CDR3 region is CASSQDRDPSYEQYF. In DNA form, the CDR3 reads TGCGCCAGCAGCCAAGATCGGGACCCCTCCTACGAGCAGTACTTC.

The rearrangement links TRBV5-5 to TRBJ1-2; 11 bases are shared with TRBD1. Germline values: CDR1 SGHKS, CDR2 YYEKEE (reference sequence). The ends lost 1 base at V and 5 bases at J; junction bases unmatched: 4. The CDR3 runs to 15 residues. CDR3: CASSLLGQGGYGYTF. For the CDR3, the DNA is TGTGCCAGCAGCTTGTTGGGACAGGGGGGTTATGGCTACACCTTC.

This sequence joins TRBV30 and TRBJ2-4; possible D gene TRBD1, 5 bases. Germline CDR1 GTSNPN, CDR2 SVGIG (reference sequence). Trimming took 2 bases from V and 1 from J, leaving 15 bases between them. CDR3 length equals 16 residues. The CDR3 DNA sequence: TGTGCCTGGAGTAGGAATCGAAAGGGGGCCAAAAACATTCAGTACTTC. It encodes CAWSRNRKGAKNIQYF.

CDR3 sequence: CASSLESGAGVGYTF. CDR3 coding DNA: TGTGCCAGCAGCTTAGAGAGTGGGGCAGGGGTTGGCTACACCTTC. This sequence joins TRBV11-2 and TRBJ1-2; perhaps TRBD1 as D (6 bases). CDR3 length: 15 residues. Between the trimmed V and J ends, which lost 0 bases and 7 bases, there was a span of 15 bases. Germline V CDR1 and CDR2: SGHAT, FQNNGV.

This chain connects TRBV4-1 to TRBJ2-1, with 7 bases identical to TRBD2. The ends lost 5 bases at V and 0 bases at J; junction bases unmatched: 7. Germline V gene sequence: CDR1 MGHRA, CDR2 YSYEKL. The CDR3 consists of 16 residues. The CDR3 reads CASSELARSSYNEQFF. The CDR3 DNA sequence: TGCGCCAGCAGCGAACTAGCGCGGAGCTCCTACAATGAGCAGTTCTTC.

The J gene is TRBJ2-7, the V gene TRBV28; D possibly corresponds to TRBD1 (6 bases). CDR1 and CDR2 (germline): MDHEN, SYDVKM. The CDR3 length is 14 residues. The V and J ends lost 8 bases and 1 base respectively, with 15 bases between them. CDR3 loop: CASRPQGTSYEQYF. CDR3 coding DNA: TGTGCCAGCCGACCACAGGGTACTTCCTACGAGCAGTACTTC. Variable domain in full (rest from reference TRBV28 and TRBJ2-7): DVKVTQSSRYLVKRTGEKVFLECVQDMDHENMFWYRQDPGLGLRLIYFSYDVKMKEKGDIPEGYSVSREKKERFSLILESASTNQTSMYLCASRPQGTSYEQYFGPGTRLTVT.

In the case of this clone: At one end the junction does not follow the germline gene, possibly because of a read error. The rearrangement joins TRBV7-7 to TRBJ2-5, with 7 positions matching TRBD2. This CDR3 has 13 amino acids. CDR1 SSHAT and CDR2 FNYEAQ come from the germline V gene (reference sequence). The CDR3: CASSLGLEETQYF. The CDR3 DNA follows: TGTGCTAGCAGCTTAGGACTAGAAGAGACCCAGTACTTC.

This chain links TRBV19 with TRBJ1-4; 9 nucleotides match TRBD1. The ends lost 10 bases at V and 8 bases at J; junction bases unmatched: 5. Germline V gene lookup returns CDR1 LNHDA and CDR2 SQIVND (reference sequence). This CDR3 has 12 amino acids. For the CDR3, the DNA is TGTGCCACCGCGGACAGGGGAGAAAAACTGTTTTTT. Residues: CATADRGEKLFF.

The chain links TRBV14 to TRBJ1-2, with 11 nucleotides matching TRBD1. CDR3 size: 14 residues. The J segment lost 7 bases and the V segment lost 4 bases, leaving 5 bases of the junction unmatched. Germline loops: CDR1 SGHDN, CDR2 FVKESK. CDR3 amino acids: CASSPRTGGSGYTF. DNA for the CDR3: TGTGCCAGCAGCCCGCGGACAGGGGGCTCTGGCTACACCTTC.

This sequence joins TRBV11-1 and TRBJ2-2, with D possibly matching TRBD1 (6 bases). Trimming stripped 4 bases from V and 6 bases from J, with 12 bases between. This CDR3 region has 14 residues. Germline V CDR1 and CDR2: SGHAT, FQDESV (reference sequence). The CDR3 reads CASSWGQSAGELFF. The CDR3 DNA sequence: TGTGCCAGCAGCTGGGGACAATCTGCCGGGGAGCTGTTTTTT.